The rows below give T cell receptor beta chains drawn from one sample of a study of CD4 T cells in relation to SARS-CoV-2 and coronaviruses. TCRdb's copy holds only in-frame clones and misses some; the assay was immunoSEQ multiplex PCR. The repertoire holds more than 50,000 clones, with approximately 90% as singletons. The specimen sequenced was memory CD4+ T cells from PBMCs. These receptors were collected from a human donor in good health. CDR3s include the opening cysteine and the closing phenylalanine or tryptophan. Each record gives: clone size, D gene, V gene, J gene, CDR3 DNA, CDR3 protein. D genes are given only for firm matches. Clone size is not always given. Where it is, it says once, few, many or a class for expanded clones.

abundance: -; d_gene: TRBD1; v_gene: TRBV12-3/TRBV12-4; j_gene: TRBJ2-5; CDR3nt: TGTGCCAGCAGTCCGCGACAGGGCGAGACCCAGTACTTC; CDR3aa: CASSPRQGETQYF
abundance: -; d_gene: -; v_gene: TRBV12-5; j_gene: TRBJ2-1; CDR3nt: TGTGCTAGTGGACCCAGATTCGATGAGCAGTTCTTC; CDR3aa: CASGPRFDEQFF
abundance: -; d_gene: TRBD2; v_gene: TRBV6-5; j_gene: TRBJ2-7; CDR3nt: TGTGCCAGCAGTTCTGGGGGGAGCGGGACCGCCTACGAGCAGTACTTC; CDR3aa: CASSSGGSGTAYEQYF
abundance: -; d_gene: TRBD1; v_gene: TRBV27; j_gene: TRBJ1-5; CDR3nt: TGTGCCAGCAGTTTTAGTGGCAGGGGGGTTCTTCAGCCCCAGCATTTT; CDR3aa: CASSFSGRGVLQPQHF
abundance: once; d_gene: -; v_gene: TRBV7-3; j_gene: TRBJ2-7; CDR3nt: TGTGCCAGCAGCTTAGATGCCGGGATGGGGGGTGAGCAGTACTTC; CDR3aa: CASSLDAGMGGEQYF
abundance: -; d_gene: -; v_gene: TRBV14; j_gene: TRBJ1-6; CDR3nt: TGTGCCAGCAGCCTGCTGACGGGTAATTCACCCCTCCACTTT; CDR3aa: CASSLLTGNSPLHF
abundance: -; d_gene: TRBD2; v_gene: TRBV2; j_gene: TRBJ2-2; CDR3nt: TGTGCCAGCAGCCAGCTTAGGGCCCCTAGCGGGAGATACACCGGGGAGCTGTTTTTT; CDR3aa: CASSQLRAPSGRYTGELFF
abundance: -; d_gene: -; v_gene: TRBV11-3; j_gene: TRBJ1-5; CDR3nt: TGTGCCAGCAGCTTAGATCGGCGGGCTTGCTATCAGCCCCAGCATTTT; CDR3aa: CASSLDRRACYQPQHF
abundance: -; d_gene: -; v_gene: TRBV2; j_gene: TRBJ2-2; CDR3nt: TGTGCCAGCAGTGGGACAAGGAACACCGGGGAGCTGTTTTTT; CDR3aa: CASSGTRNTGELFF
abundance: -; d_gene: -; v_gene: TRBV14; j_gene: TRBJ2-3; CDR3nt: TGTGCCAGCAGCCGGGAGTTCACAGATACGCAGTATTTT; CDR3aa: CASSREFTDTQYF
abundance: few; d_gene: -; v_gene: TRBV30; j_gene: TRBJ1-2; CDR3nt: TGTGCCAGTCACCTCAGGGGCGGCTACACCTTC; CDR3aa: CASHLRGGYTF
abundance: -; d_gene: TRBD2; v_gene: TRBV10-1; j_gene: TRBJ2-1; CDR3nt: TGCGCCAGCAGTGAACTAGCGGGAGGATCCTACAATGAGCAGTTCTTC; CDR3aa: CASSELAGGSYNEQFF
abundance: -; d_gene: TRBD2; v_gene: TRBV3-1/TRBV3-2; j_gene: TRBJ2-2; CDR3nt: TGTGCCAGCAGCCAGGGCGGGAGGGGCTCCGGGGAGCTGTTTTTT; CDR3aa: CASSQGGRGSGELFF
abundance: -; d_gene: -; v_gene: TRBV12-3/TRBV12-4; j_gene: TRBJ1-4; CDR3nt: TGTGCCAGCAGTTTAGTTGTTGAAAAACTGTTTTTT; CDR3aa: CASSLVVEKLFF
abundance: -; d_gene: -; v_gene: TRBV5-1; j_gene: TRBJ2-7; CDR3nt: TGCGCCAGCAGCCAAACAGGGTCCGCCTACGAGCAGTACTTC; CDR3aa: CASSQTGSAYEQYF
abundance: -; d_gene: -; v_gene: TRBV24-1; j_gene: TRBJ2-3; CDR3nt: TGTGCCACCAGTGACCCCACCGGAGGGCGTCCACCGGCGCAGTATTTT; CDR3aa: CATSDPTGGRPPAQYF
abundance: -; d_gene: TRBD2; v_gene: TRBV3-1/TRBV3-2; j_gene: TRBJ2-5; CDR3nt: TGTGCCAGCAGCCAGACTAGCGGGGGGGCGGGGGAGACCCAGTACTTC; CDR3aa: CASSQTSGGAGETQYF
abundance: few; d_gene: TRBD2; v_gene: TRBV5-1; j_gene: TRBJ2-7; CDR3nt: TGCGCCAGCAGGTTGGGGGTCGCGGGAGGGAGCCGCGAGCAGTACTTC; CDR3aa: CASRLGVAGGSREQYF
abundance: -; d_gene: -; v_gene: TRBV7-9; j_gene: TRBJ1-1; CDR3nt: TGTGCCAGCAGCTTAGAGGCCTCCCCTGAAGCTTTCTTT; CDR3aa: CASSLEASPEAFF
abundance: -; d_gene: TRBD1; v_gene: TRBV15; j_gene: TRBJ2-7; CDR3nt: TGTGCCACCAGCAGAGAAGGGGACAGAGGAGAGCAGTACTTC; CDR3aa: CATSREGDRGEQYF
abundance: -; d_gene: -; v_gene: TRBV24-1; j_gene: TRBJ2-5; CDR3nt: TGTGCCACCAGTGAAGACAGGGGAGGGGTTCGAGAGACCCAGTACTTC; CDR3aa: CATSEDRGGVRETQYF
abundance: -; d_gene: -; v_gene: TRBV6-5; j_gene: TRBJ1-1; CDR3nt: TGTGCCAGCAGTTACTCGACCCGATTGAACACTGAAGCTTTCTTT; CDR3aa: CASSYSTRLNTEAFF
abundance: -; d_gene: -; v_gene: TRBV20-1; j_gene: TRBJ1-5; CDR3nt: TGCAGTGCTAGTATTTCGGGTAGGACAAACTCAGAGCCCCAGCATTTT; CDR3aa: CSASISGRTNSEPQHF
abundance: once; d_gene: -; v_gene: TRBV7-3; j_gene: TRBJ2-6; CDR3nt: TGTGCCAGCAGCCGCGGAGGCTCTGGGGCCAACGTCCTGACTTTC; CDR3aa: CASSRGGSGANVLTF
abundance: once; d_gene: -; v_gene: TRBV19; j_gene: TRBJ2-6; CDR3nt: TGTGCCAGTAGTAAGAGAGGGGGGGACTCTGGGGCCAACGTCCTGACTTTC; CDR3aa: CASSKRGGDSGANVLTF
abundance: -; d_gene: TRBD1; v_gene: TRBV11-3; j_gene: TRBJ2-1; CDR3nt: TGTGCCAGCAGCCCACGACAGGGGTCCTACAATGAGCAGTTCTTC; CDR3aa: CASSPRQGSYNEQFF
abundance: once; d_gene: -; v_gene: TRBV7-2; j_gene: TRBJ1-6; CDR3nt: TGTGCCAGCAGCTTACCAGGGGTAGGCAATTCACCCCTCCACTTT; CDR3aa: CASSLPGVGNSPLHF
abundance: -; d_gene: -; v_gene: TRBV27; j_gene: TRBJ2-1; CDR3nt: TGTGCCAGCAGTTTCAAAGGACTGATCTCAGCCTCCTACAATGAGCAGTTCTTC; CDR3aa: CASSFKGLISASYNEQFF
abundance: -; d_gene: -; v_gene: TRBV5-6; j_gene: TRBJ1-4; CDR3nt: TGTGCCAGCAGCTTGGGGCCGGAAGAGAAACTGTTTTTT; CDR3aa: CASSLGPEEKLFF
abundance: -; d_gene: -; v_gene: TRBV20-1; j_gene: TRBJ2-7; CDR3nt: TGCAGTGCCCCGACAATCTACGAGCAGTACTTC; CDR3aa: CSAPTIYEQYF
abundance: -; d_gene: TRBD2; v_gene: TRBV6-5; j_gene: TRBJ2-7; CDR3nt: TGTGCCAGCAAAATAGCGGGGGAAGATCCCTACGAGCAGTACTTC; CDR3aa: CASKIAGEDPYEQYF
abundance: -; d_gene: -; v_gene: TRBV6-5; j_gene: TRBJ2-7; CDR3nt: TGTGCCAGCAGTTATAGTAGGGACTACGAGCAGTACTTC; CDR3aa: CASSYSRDYEQYF
abundance: -; d_gene: -; v_gene: TRBV19; j_gene: TRBJ1-6; CDR3nt: TGTGCCAGTAGTTCGAGGGACCTGAATTCACCCCTCCACTTT; CDR3aa: CASSSRDLNSPLHF
abundance: -; d_gene: -; v_gene: TRBV9; j_gene: TRBJ2-7; CDR3nt: TGTGCCAGCAGCGTAGGGTCGCCCCGGGGCGAGCAGTACTTC; CDR3aa: CASSVGSPRGEQYF
abundance: -; d_gene: TRBD2; v_gene: TRBV11-2; j_gene: TRBJ2-2; CDR3nt: TGTGCCAGCTTTAAAGAGGCTAGCGGGAGTGTAGGGAACACCGGGGAGCTGTTTTTT; CDR3aa: CASFKEASGSVGNTGELFF
abundance: -; d_gene: -; v_gene: TRBV6-1; j_gene: TRBJ1-4; CDR3nt: TGTGCCAGCAGTGAAGCCTACCCCGAAAAACTGTTTTTT; CDR3aa: CASSEAYPEKLFF
abundance: few; d_gene: -; v_gene: TRBV7-9; j_gene: TRBJ1-4; CDR3nt: TGTGCCAGCAGCCCCCCTCTGGGGGGCAATGAAAAACTGTTTTTT; CDR3aa: CASSPPLGGNEKLFF
abundance: -; d_gene: -; v_gene: TRBV5-4; j_gene: TRBJ2-3; CDR3nt: TGTGCCAGCAGCTCGCCAGGATTTACGGTTTCAGATACGCAGTATTTT; CDR3aa: CASSSPGFTVSDTQYF
abundance: -; d_gene: -; v_gene: TRBV27; j_gene: TRBJ1-2; CDR3nt: TGTGCCAGCAGTTTAGAGGGCTATGGCTACACCTTC; CDR3aa: CASSLEGYGYTF
abundance: -; d_gene: -; v_gene: TRBV2; j_gene: TRBJ2-5; CDR3nt: TGTGCCAGCAGTGTCCAGGAGACCCAGTACTTC; CDR3aa: CASSVQETQYF
abundance: -; d_gene: -; v_gene: TRBV27; j_gene: TRBJ2-7; CDR3nt: TGTGCCAGCTCCACCGCCAGGGCCGGCCACGAGCAGTACTTC; CDR3aa: CASSTARAGHEQYF
abundance: -; d_gene: TRBD2; v_gene: TRBV11-2; j_gene: TRBJ2-4; CDR3nt: TGTGCCAGCAGCTATATTAGCGGGAGGGCCGGAAACATTCAGTACTTC; CDR3aa: CASSYISGRAGNIQYF
abundance: -; d_gene: -; v_gene: TRBV28; j_gene: TRBJ2-5; CDR3nt: TGTGCCAGCACGACCGGGACCTGGACCCAGTACTTC; CDR3aa: CASTTGTWTQYF
abundance: -; d_gene: -; v_gene: TRBV5-1; j_gene: TRBJ2-7; CDR3nt: TGCGCCAGCAGCATAGACCGGAGCTCCTACGAGCAGTACTTC; CDR3aa: CASSIDRSSYEQYF
abundance: -; d_gene: -; v_gene: TRBV7-3; j_gene: TRBJ2-1; CDR3nt: TGTGCCAGCAGCCCCAGCATGACAGGCCTTCGTTCCTACAATGAGCAGTTCTTC; CDR3aa: CASSPSMTGLRSYNEQFF
abundance: -; d_gene: TRBD1; v_gene: TRBV2; j_gene: TRBJ2-7; CDR3nt: TGTGCCAGCCTCCTCCGGCCCGTCTCATTAACAGGGGGCCCCCTCTCGAGCGAGCAGTACTTC; CDR3aa: CASLLRPVSLTGGPLSSEQYF
abundance: -; d_gene: -; v_gene: TRBV15; j_gene: TRBJ1-4; CDR3nt: TGTGCCACCAGCAGAGACAGGGTAGCAGCTAATGAAAAACTGTTTTTT; CDR3aa: CATSRDRVAANEKLFF
abundance: -; d_gene: TRBD1; v_gene: TRBV10-3; j_gene: TRBJ2-7; CDR3nt: TGTGCCATCAGTGACAGGGGGATTGAGTACGAGCAGTACTTC; CDR3aa: CAISDRGIEYEQYF
abundance: -; d_gene: TRBD1; v_gene: TRBV19; j_gene: TRBJ1-5; CDR3nt: TGTGCCAGTAGTCCCACAGGGGGCCGCCAGCCCCAGCATTTT; CDR3aa: CASSPTGGRQPQHF
abundance: few; d_gene: -; v_gene: TRBV7-7; j_gene: TRBJ2-5; CDR3nt: TGTGCCAGCAGCCCGTCACCCACGAAACAAGAGACCCAGTACTTC; CDR3aa: CASSPSPTKQETQYF